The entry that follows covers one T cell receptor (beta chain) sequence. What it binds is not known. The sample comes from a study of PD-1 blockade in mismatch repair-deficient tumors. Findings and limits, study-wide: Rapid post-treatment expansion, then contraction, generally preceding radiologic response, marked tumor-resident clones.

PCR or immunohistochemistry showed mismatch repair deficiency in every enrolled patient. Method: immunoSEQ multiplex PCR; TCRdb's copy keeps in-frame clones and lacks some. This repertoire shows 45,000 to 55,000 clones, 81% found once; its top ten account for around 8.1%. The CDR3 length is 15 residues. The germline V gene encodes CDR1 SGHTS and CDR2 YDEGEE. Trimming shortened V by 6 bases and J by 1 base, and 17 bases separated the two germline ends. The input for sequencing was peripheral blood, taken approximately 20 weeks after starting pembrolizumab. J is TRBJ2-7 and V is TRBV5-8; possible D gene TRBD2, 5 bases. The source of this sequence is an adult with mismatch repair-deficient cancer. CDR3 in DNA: TGTGCCAGCACCATGAACCCCCCGGGGTCCTACGAGCAGTACTTC. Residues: CASTMNPPGSYEQYF.